This T cell receptor (beta chain) derives from a study of blood T cell repertoires in COVID-19. On the study more broadly: Both acute and convalescent COVID-19 samples were obtained from the United States, Italy and Spain. Nucleic acid was either cDNA or gDNA, and it came from T cells, B-cell-depleted T cells, or PBMCs.

Authors' processing steps: Using reference gene primer amplification, nucleated cell counts were estimated. Profiling relied on immunoSEQ multiplex PCR, and the TCRdb table lists in-frame clones only, not all of them. The DNA gave D and trimming, while V, J and clone size come from that table. The sample includes roughly 66,000 clones, approximately 80% of them seen just once. From germline, CDR1 is PRHDT and CDR2 FYEKMQ (reference sequence). The CDR3 spans 13 residues. With V trimmed by 5 bases and J by 3 bases, 4 bases remained unmatched. The sequenced sample was peripheral blood. V and J are TRBV13 and TRBJ2-7; 7 bases align to TRBD1. This receptor was taken from a man aged 60 to 75 with acute or convalescent COVID-19. The CDR3 is CASSRQGIYEQYV. The CDR3 bases are TGTGCCAGCAGCAGACAGGGAATCTACGAGCAGTACGTC.